The 27 T cell receptor beta chains presented below share a single source sample, sequenced in a study of radiation and T cells in renal cell carcinoma. Only in-frame clones appear in the TCRdb table, and some are missing; sequencing was by immunoSEQ multiplex PCR. The data hold about 43,000 clones, with over 80% observed a single time. Time point defined: blood 4 weeks post-SBRT, at nephrectomy. Treatment meaning: 15 Gy SBRT to primary tumor, nephrectomy 4 weeks later. The source material was blood, sampled from a patient whose treatment included radiotherapy and nephrectomy. Receptor source: a woman in her 70s with renal cell carcinoma.

The chain links TRBV19 to TRBJ2-6, with D unclear. V lost 7 bases and J lost 5, with 9 bases in between. The V gene's germline CDR1 is LNHDA and CDR2 SQIVND (reference sequence). The CDR3 runs 13 residues. CDR3 sequence reads: CASTKGRANVLTF. CDR3 sequence (DNA): TGTGCCAGTACCAAGGGTAGGGCCAACGTCCTGACTTTC.

This clone was picked up one time. The V gene is TRBV7-2, the J gene TRBJ1-4; D call uncertain. Trimming took 4 bases from V and 3 from J, leaving 12 bases between them. This CDR3 contains 15 residues. Germline V gene data show CDR1 as SGHTA and CDR2 as FQGNSA. The CDR3 DNA is TGTGCCAGCAGCTCTCGGACCGACTCTAATGAAAAACTGTTTTTT. Its protein is CASSSRTDSNEKLFF.

This sequence joins TRBV7-3 and TRBJ1-1; D might be TRBD1 (6 bases). The V end was cut by 0 bases, the J end by 3 bases, with 17 bases between. The V gene's germline CDR1 is SGHTA and CDR2 FQGTGA. The CDR3 length is 17 residues. CDR3 DNA: TGTGCCAGCAGCTTAACTCCACAGGGTCCTCCGGACACTGAAGCTTTCTTT. It yields the protein CASSLTPQGPPDTEAFF.

The chain joins TRBV10-3 to TRBJ2-7; 7 bases match TRBD2. CDR1 is ENHRY, CDR2 SYGVKD, per germline. With V trimmed by 7 bases and J by 0 bases, 6 bases remained unmatched. The CDR3 covers 14 residues. The CDR3 loop reads CAIKEAGHSYEQYF. The CDR3 DNA sequence: TGTGCCATCAAAGAAGCGGGGCACTCCTACGAGCAGTACTTC.

The chain recombines TRBV7-9 with TRBJ1-1; D unclear. The germline V gene has CDR1 SEHNR and CDR2 FQNEAQ (reference sequence). CDR3 size: 15 residues. With 1 base removed from V and 5 bases from J, the gap between germline ends came to 14 bases. In nucleotides, the CDR3 is TGTGCCAGCAGCTTAGAAATCAAAACCGGAACTGAAGCTTTCTTT. Translated, it gives CASSLEIKTGTEAFF.

V usage is TRBV9 and J usage is TRBJ1-2; 8 nucleotides align to TRBD1. V lost 0 bases, J lost 4 bases, and 8 bases stayed unmatched. Per germline, CDR1 SGDLS and CDR2 YYNGEE. The CDR3 extends over 16 amino acids. The CDR3 spells CASSVDSGGGIYGYTF. For the CDR3, the DNA is TGTGCCAGCAGCGTAGATTCAGGGGGCGGGATCTATGGCTACACCTTC.

The genes are TRBV19 and TRBJ1-2; 10 bases map to TRBD1. Germline V gene sequence: CDR1 LNHDA, CDR2 SQIVND (reference sequence). V lost 4 bases, J lost 6 bases, and 2 bases stayed unmatched. The CDR3 loop spans 13 amino acids. This CDR3 reads CASSKDRGNGYTF. The CDR3 DNA reads TGTGCCAGTAGTAAGGACAGGGGGAATGGCTACACCTTC.

This sequence joins TRBV6-1 and TRBJ2-3, with 11 bases that match TRBD2. The CDR3 spans 14 residues. From germline, CDR1 is MNHNS and CDR2 SASEGT. V was clipped by 3 bases and J by 8 bases; unmatched bases: 4. The DNA of the CDR3 is TGTGCCAGCAGTGACGGGCTAGCGGGGGGTACGCAGTATTTT. As protein: CASSDGLAGGTQYF.

The chain is built from TRBV29-1 and TRBJ2-1, with D uncertain. Germline CDR1 reads SQVTM; CDR2 reads ANQGSEA. The CDR3 is 14 amino acids. Trimming removed 3 bases at V and 7 bases at J, with 16 bases between. CDR3 DNA sequence: TGCAGCGTTGAGGGAACATCCTTCTCGAATGAGCAGTTCTTC. Protein: CSVEGTSFSNEQFF.

This sequence joins TRBV4-1 and TRBJ1-4; D is possibly TRBD1 (6 bases). The CDR3 loop spans 13 amino acids. V lost 0 bases and J lost 8, with 7 bases in between. The germline V gene has CDR1 MGHRA and CDR2 YSYEKL. The CDR3, as DNA: TGCGCCAGCAGCCAAGATACAGGGGAAAAACTGTTTTTT. This codes for CASSQDTGEKLFF.

The genes are TRBV30 and TRBJ2-1; no clear D gene. In germline, CDR1 is GTSNPN, CDR2 SVGIG (reference sequence). The V end lost 5 bases, the J end lost 9 bases, and 14 bases lay between the germline ends. The CDR3 has 12 amino acids. This CDR3 reads CAWYTDRREQFF. As DNA, the CDR3 is TGTGCCTGGTATACCGACCGCCGTGAGCAGTTCTTC.

The rearrangement uses TRBV15 and TRBJ1-1; 7 bases are a match to TRBD1. CDR1 is LNHNV, CDR2 YYDKDF, per germline (reference sequence). V was pared by 0 bases and J by 9 bases, with 4 bases of the junction left unmatched. The CDR3 has 13 residues. The DNA of the CDR3 is TGTGCCACCAGCAGAGATAAGACAGGGCAAGCTTTCTTT. This translates into CATSRDKTGQAFF.

The chain is built from TRBV6-9 and TRBJ1-2; maybe TRBD1 (6 bases). Trimming took off 3 bases at V and 0 bases at J, with 11 bases between the two ends. Germline CDR1 reads MNHGY; CDR2 reads SVAAGI. The CDR3 has 15 amino acids. CDR3 amino acids: CASSYRDTPNYGYTF. The CDR3, as DNA: TGTGCCAGCAGTTACCGGGACACCCCTAACTATGGCTACACCTTC.

This CDR3 is CASSKPSGTGASEAFF. The DNA of the CDR3 is TGCGCCAGCAGCAAGCCATCCGGGACAGGGGCTTCTGAAGCTTTCTTT. The chain links TRBV5-1 to TRBJ1-1; 10 bases align to TRBD1. Germline assignment: CDR1 SGHRS and CDR2 YFSETQ. The J segment lost 6 bases and the V segment lost 4 bases, leaving 12 bases of the junction unmatched. The CDR3 contains 16 residues.

A single count supports this clone. This chain uses TRBV5-5 with TRBJ2-1; D is possibly TRBD2 (6 bases). The V gene lost 5 bases and the J gene lost 9 bases, with 18 bases spanning the gap. CDR3 size: 14 residues. The V gene's germline CDR1 is SGHKS and CDR2 YYEKEE (reference sequence). The CDR3 region is CASRRVTQGGEQFF. The CDR3 DNA reads TGTGCCAGCAGGCGAGTTACCCAGGGAGGTGAGCAGTTCTTC.

The J gene is TRBJ2-3, the V gene TRBV2; D uncertain. The V gene's germline CDR1 is SNHLY and CDR2 FYNNEI. The CDR3 runs to 15 residues. Between the trimmed V and J ends, which lost 6 bases and 2 bases, there was a span of 15 bases. The CDR3 is CASRTPRAPTDTQYF. The CDR3 DNA sequence: TGTGCCAGCAGGACCCCTCGGGCGCCCACAGATACGCAGTATTTT.

This clone was counted between two and nine times. This chain links TRBV9 with TRBJ2-1, with D possibly TRBD2 on 6 matching bases. The CDR3 sequence is 18 residues long. V lost 3 bases, J lost 0 bases, and 19 bases lay in between. Germline values: CDR1 SGDLS, CDR2 YYNGEE. The CDR3 sequence: CASSDPEGSASSYNEQFF. Written as DNA, the CDR3 is TGTGCCAGCAGCGACCCGGAGGGGTCCGCGAGCTCCTACAATGAGCAGTTCTTC.

The genes are TRBV10-2 and TRBJ1-5; no clear D. Germline values: CDR1 WSHSY, CDR2 SAAADI. V dropped 10 bases and J dropped 6 bases, with 13 bases sitting between them. The CDR3 consists of 12 residues. CDR3 in DNA: TGCGCCACCTCCGGAGGTGGTCAGCCCCAGCATTTT. Translating gives CATSGGGQPQHF.

The V gene is TRBV5-1, the J gene TRBJ2-1; D not resolved. The CDR3 contains 11 residues. Germline loops: CDR1 SGHRS, CDR2 YFSETQ. V was pared by 2 bases and J by 8 bases, with 5 bases between. The DNA for the CDR3 is TGCGCCAGCAGCTTTTTAGATGAGCAGTTCTTC. Protein product: CASSFLDEQFF.

This chain uses TRBV7-2 with TRBJ2-5, with 7 bases aligning to TRBD1. CDR1 is SGHTA and CDR2 is FQGNSA in the germline V gene. The V gene end was trimmed by 3 bases and the J gene end by 2 bases; junction bases not matched to a gene: 3. The CDR3 length is 14 residues. CDR3 DNA: TGTGCCAGCAGCTTCAGACAGGGACAAGAGACCCAGTACTTC. Translated, it gives CASSFRQGQETQYF.

The J gene is TRBJ1-1, the V gene TRBV7-3, with unresolved D. Trimming took 5 bases from V and 5 from J, leaving 12 bases between them. The length of the CDR3 is 13 residues. Looked up from germline, CDR1 is SGHTA and CDR2 is FQGTGA. CDR3 residues: CASSLTQGTEAFF. The DNA of the CDR3 is TGTGCCAGCAGCCTGACGCAAGGGACTGAAGCTTTCTTT.

This clone was observed a few times. The chain uses TRBV29-1 and TRBJ1-1; tentatively, D is TRBD1 (5 bases). Between the trimmed V and J ends, which lost 5 bases and 1 base, there was a span of 8 bases. The V gene's germline CDR1 is SQVTM and CDR2 ANQGSEA. This CDR3 contains 12 residues. CDR3 in amino acids: CSVRDGNTEAFF. The DNA of the CDR3 is TGCAGCGTTCGGGACGGGAACACTGAAGCTTTCTTT. Complete variable domain (other parts from reference TRBV29-1 and TRBJ1-1): SAVISQKPSRDICQRGTSLTIQCQVDSQVTMMFWYRQQPGQSLTLIATANQGSEATYESGFVIDKFPISRPNLTFSTLTVSNMSPEDSSIYLCSVRDGNTEAFFGQGTRLTVV.

V is TRBV14 and J is TRBJ2-7, with D perhaps given as TRBD1 or TRBD2 (6 bases each). V gave up 5 bases and J gave up 5 bases, with 16 bases separating them. The CDR3 consists of 14 residues. The germline gives CDR1 SGHDN, CDR2 FVKESK. Here the CDR3 DNA reads TGTGCCAGCAGCTCTTTTAGGGGGGCTAACGAGCAGTACTTC. Translating it yields CASSSFRGANEQYF.

This clone was observed once. The rearrangement joins TRBV21-1 to TRBJ2-7; TRBD2 is the table's D call, not checked against the DNA. TRBV21-1 has pseudogene status. This CDR3 contains 13 residues. The CDR3 here is CAGGADGWYEQYF. In DNA form, the CDR3 reads TGTGCCGGGGGGGCAGATGGTTGGTACGAGCAGTACTTC.

This clone was detected only a few times. V is TRBV25-1 and J is TRBJ2-5; 8 bases match TRBD2. The CDR3 contains 14 residues. In germline, CDR1 is MGHDK, CDR2 SYGVNS. V lost 8 bases to trimming and J lost 5 bases; unmatched junction nucleotides: 10. The CDR3 DNA is TGTGCCAGCGGCCGTGCGGGCGGGGGGGAGACCCAGTACTTC. Translated, it gives CASGRAGGGETQYF.

This clone was observed once. The V and J genes are TRBV6-5 and TRBJ1-5, with D hard to call. CDR3 length equals 15 residues. Trimming stripped 5 bases from V and 6 bases from J, with 17 bases between. Per germline, CDR1 MNHEY and CDR2 SVGAGI. DNA for the CDR3: TGTGCCAGCAGTCCCGAGGACCCCGGCGTTCAGCCCCAGCATTTT. Its protein product is CASSPEDPGVQPQHF.

V is TRBV19 and J is TRBJ1-5, with D unresolved. Trimming removed 3 bases at V and 9 bases at J, with 18 bases between. This CDR3 has 15 residues. Germline V gene data show CDR1 as LNHDA and CDR2 as SQIVND (reference sequence). The CDR3 DNA follows: TGTGCCAGTAGTATGTCCCTACTCGGGGAGCGGCCCCAGCATTTT. Translation: CASSMSLLGERPQHF.